The rows below give T cell receptor beta chains drawn from one sample of a study of T-cell reconstitution after alpha-beta-depleted transplantation in children. TCRdb reanalysed the PCR reads using MiXCR and keeps one entry per CDR3 protein. The sample holds 780,000 or so distinct CDR3 sequences; roughly 16% are singletons and the top ten take roughly 5%. The material was PBMCs, mostly from graft donor cells, obtained 360 days after TCRalphabeta/CD19-depleted stem cell transplant. The receptors here all came from a male patient under 18 who had a stem cell transplant for acute lymphoblastic leukemia, so the T cells may come from the graft donor. Both conserved end residues are part of each CDR3. Each record gives: CDR3 DNA, CDR3 protein, D gene, J gene, CDR3 length, clone size, V gene. A D gene is named only where the DNA matches it firmly. Size is stated for part of the rows, as once, few or many counts, or as a class when the clone is expanded.

CDR3 DNA: TGTGCCAGCAGTTTATTTCGGGGGACAGGGTCGTGGCAGCCCCAGCATTTT
CDR3 protein: CASSLFRGTGSWQPQHF
D gene: TRBD1
J gene: TRBJ1-5
CDR3 length: 17
clone size: many
V gene: TRBV28

CDR3 DNA: TGTGCCAGCAGCCAACGGGGCCCTTCAGGGGCCGGGGAGCTGTTTTTT
CDR3 protein: CASSQRGPSGAGELFF
D gene: NA
J gene: TRBJ2-2
CDR3 length: 16
clone size: NA
V gene: TRBV4-2

CDR3 DNA: TGTGCCAGCAGTTCGGGACTAGCGGGAATGAGCACAGATACGCAGTATTTT
CDR3 protein: CASSSGLAGMSTDTQYF
D gene: TRBD2
J gene: TRBJ2-3
CDR3 length: 17
clone size: NA
V gene: TRBV28

CDR3 DNA: TGTGCCAGCAGCAGGACTAGCGGGCGGGTAATGGTTACGCAGTATTTT
CDR3 protein: CASSRTSGRVMVTQYF
D gene: TRBD2
J gene: TRBJ2-3
CDR3 length: 16
clone size: NA
V gene: TRBV3-1

CDR3 DNA: TGTGCCAGCAGCGTAGAAAGACAGATGACGAACACCGGGGAGCTGTTTTTT
CDR3 protein: CASSVERQMTNTGELFF
D gene: NA
J gene: TRBJ2-2
CDR3 length: 17
clone size: few
V gene: TRBV9

CDR3 DNA: TGTGCCAGCAGTCCCCTGGGGCACTATGGCTACACCTTC
CDR3 protein: CASSPLGHYGYTF
D gene: NA
J gene: TRBJ1-2
CDR3 length: 13
clone size: NA
V gene: TRBV27

CDR3 DNA: TGTGCCACCAGTCTGCGGACCGGGAGTATTGAGCAGTTCTTC
CDR3 protein: CATSLRTGSIEQFF
D gene: NA
J gene: TRBJ2-1
CDR3 length: 14
clone size: NA
V gene: TRBV24-1

CDR3 DNA: TGTGCCAGCAGCACCGACAGATTCGAGCAGTACTTC
CDR3 protein: CASSTDRFEQYF
D gene: NA
J gene: TRBJ2-7
CDR3 length: 12
clone size: few
V gene: TRBV12-3/TRBV12-4

CDR3 DNA: TGTGCCAGCAGCTTACTGTCCGGAGACAGGGGGCAAGAGACCCAGTACTTC
CDR3 protein: CASSLLSGDRGQETQYF
D gene: TRBD1
J gene: TRBJ2-5
CDR3 length: 17
clone size: few
V gene: TRBV11-2

CDR3 DNA: TGTGCCATCAGTGACCCCTACTACGAGCAGTACTTC
CDR3 protein: CAISDPYYEQYF
D gene: NA
J gene: TRBJ2-7
CDR3 length: 12
clone size: many
V gene: TRBV10-3

CDR3 DNA: TGTGCCAGCAGCCCCCGCCGGACTAGCGGTTCTACGCAGTATTTT
CDR3 protein: CASSPRRTSGSTQYF
D gene: TRBD2
J gene: TRBJ2-3
CDR3 length: 15
clone size: many
V gene: TRBV7-9

CDR3 DNA: TGTGCCAGTAGAGGGATAAAGGACTCCTACGAGCAGTACTTC
CDR3 protein: CASRGIKDSYEQYF
D gene: NA
J gene: TRBJ2-7
CDR3 length: 14
clone size: few
V gene: TRBV19

CDR3 DNA: TGTGCCAGTAGTATGTCCGGTTATGGGGCCAACGTCCTGACTTTC
CDR3 protein: CASSMSGYGANVLTF
D gene: NA
J gene: TRBJ2-6
CDR3 length: 15
clone size: few
V gene: TRBV19

CDR3 DNA: TGTGCCAGCAGCGCGACGGGGACAGGGGTATATGGCTACACCTTC
CDR3 protein: CASSATGTGVYGYTF
D gene: TRBD1
J gene: TRBJ1-2
CDR3 length: 15
clone size: few
V gene: TRBV9

CDR3 DNA: TGTGCCAGCAGCTCCAACAGGGCAGGCTACGAGCAGTACTTC
CDR3 protein: CASSSNRAGYEQYF
D gene: NA
J gene: TRBJ2-7
CDR3 length: 14
clone size: NA
V gene: TRBV5-5

CDR3 DNA: TGCAGTGCTAGGGAGGGACTAGCGGGATCCTACAATGAGCAGTTCTTC
CDR3 protein: CSAREGLAGSYNEQFF
D gene: TRBD2
J gene: TRBJ2-1
CDR3 length: 16
clone size: few
V gene: TRBV20-1

CDR3 DNA: TGTGCCAGCAGTTTAGCGCATACAGGGGGAAGTCGGGTTTACTTC
CDR3 protein: CASSLAHTGGSRVYF
D gene: TRBD1
J gene: TRBJ2-7
CDR3 length: 15
clone size: few
V gene: TRBV12-3/TRBV12-4

CDR3 DNA: TGTGCCAGCAGCTTCGGGGGTGAGCGGAACACTGAAGCTTTCTTT
CDR3 protein: CASSFGGERNTEAFF
D gene: NA
J gene: TRBJ1-1
CDR3 length: 15
clone size: NA
V gene: TRBV7-3

CDR3 DNA: TGCAGTGCTAGAGTCAACAGGGTCTCAAACACTGAAGCTTTCTTT
CDR3 protein: CSARVNRVSNTEAFF
D gene: NA
J gene: TRBJ1-1
CDR3 length: 15
clone size: NA
V gene: TRBV20-1

CDR3 DNA: TGCAGTGCTCCTATTCTAGCGGGGGGATCCTACGAGCAGTACTTC
CDR3 protein: CSAPILAGGSYEQYF
D gene: TRBD2
J gene: TRBJ2-7
CDR3 length: 15
clone size: few
V gene: TRBV20-1

CDR3 DNA: TGTGCCAGCAGTTTGAGACAGATTAACGAAAAACTGTTTTTT
CDR3 protein: CASSLRQINEKLFF
D gene: NA
J gene: TRBJ1-4
CDR3 length: 14
clone size: NA
V gene: TRBV27

CDR3 DNA: TGTGCCAGCAGCCATAGCGGGAGGAGCCACGAGCAGTACTTC
CDR3 protein: CASSHSGRSHEQYF
D gene: TRBD2
J gene: TRBJ2-7
CDR3 length: 14
clone size: few
V gene: TRBV3-1

CDR3 DNA: TGTGCCAGCAGATACGGGAACCTTTACGAGCAGTACTTC
CDR3 protein: CASRYGNLYEQYF
D gene: NA
J gene: TRBJ2-7
CDR3 length: 13
clone size: NA
V gene: TRBV21-1

CDR3 DNA: TGCGCCAGCAGCCATCCGGCGCGGGGAGATTTGATCAAAAACATTCAGTACTTC
CDR3 protein: CASSHPARGDLIKNIQYF
D gene: NA
J gene: TRBJ2-4
CDR3 length: 18
clone size: NA
V gene: TRBV4-1

CDR3 DNA: TGTGCCAGCTCACCACCGGGTCCCCTAACCTACGAGCAGTACTTC
CDR3 protein: CASSPPGPLTYEQYF
D gene: NA
J gene: TRBJ2-7
CDR3 length: 15
clone size: few
V gene: TRBV18